These 17 T cell receptor beta chains originate from one sample sequenced in a study of blood T cell repertoires in COVID-19. Sequencing was performed with immunoSEQ multiplex PCR; in TCRdb, only in-frame clones are kept and a portion is missing. The profile shows tens of thousands of clones, around nine tenths of them singletons. The sample taken for sequencing was peripheral blood. The receptors here all came from a man aged 55 to 69 with acute or convalescent COVID-19.

This clone was detected a few times. The CDR3 bases are TGTGCCAGTAACCCTCATATAGATCAGCCCCAGCATTTT. This codes for CASNPHIDQPQHF. The chain couples TRBV19 to TRBJ1-5; D unclear. V lost 7 bases, J lost 5 bases, and 12 bases lay in between. The CDR3 totals 13 residues. Per the germline V gene, CDR1 is LNHDA and CDR2 is SQIVND (reference sequence).

This clone was recorded a few times. This chain joins TRBV6-6 and TRBJ2-7, with a tentative D call TRBD1 (6 bases). Trimming stripped 7 bases from V and 4 bases from J, with 23 bases between. CDR3 size: 16 residues. Germline CDR1 reads MNHNY; CDR2 reads SVGAGI (reference sequence). In DNA, the CDR3 is TGTGCCAGCATCGACGCCTGGTCCCCCGGGACATACGAGCAGTACTTC. Its translation is CASIDAWSPGTYEQYF.

This chain connects TRBV19 to TRBJ2-2, with TRBD1 as a possible D gene (5 bases). The germline V and J ends were trimmed by 6 bases and 6 bases, with 17 bases remaining between them. Germline V gives CDR1 LNHDA, CDR2 SQIVND (reference sequence). The CDR3 spans 15 residues. As DNA, the CDR3 is TGTGCCAGTAGGACTTGGGGTACCAGGGCCGGGGAGCTGTTTTTT. Translating gives CASRTWGTRAGELFF.

This chain links TRBV5-4 with TRBJ2-5, with a possible D match to TRBD2 (5 bases). Germline assignment: CDR1 SGHNT and CDR2 YYREEE (reference sequence). CDR3 length equals 14 residues. Trimming took 6 bases from V and 2 from J, leaving 14 bases between them. For the CDR3, the DNA is TGTGCCAGCACAACTCCCGGGGATCAAGAGACCCAGTACTTC. Translating it yields CASTTPGDQETQYF.

The chain is built from TRBV4-1 and TRBJ2-5, with 8 bases matching TRBD1. J was trimmed by 3 bases and V by 4 bases; bases with no gene match: 10. The CDR3 has 16 amino acids. Germline-derived CDR1 and CDR2 are MGHRA and YSYEKL. Written as DNA, the CDR3 is TGCGCCAGCAGCCCAACTGCAGGGGGCGCGGAAGAGACCCAGTACTTC. Protein sequence: CASSPTAGGAEETQYF.

This clone has only one observation. The chain joins TRBV5-1 to TRBJ1-1; D uncertain. This CDR3 has 14 amino acids. From germline, CDR1 is SGHRS and CDR2 YFSETQ. V lost 4 bases and J 1 base, leaving 11 bases between the germline ends. CDR3 in amino acids: CASSVGRGNTEAFF. Here the CDR3 DNA reads TGCGCCAGCAGCGTCGGACGGGGGAACACTGAAGCTTTCTTT.

The chain is built from TRBV28 and TRBJ1-3; the D gene is possibly TRBD1 (6 bases). Germline lookup yields CDR1 MDHEN and CDR2 SYDVKM. The CDR3 sequence is 14 residues long. Trimming removed 2 bases at V and 6 bases at J, with 11 bases between. In nucleotides, the CDR3 is TGTGCCAGCAGTTTAGGGAGGGGGGCAAACACCATATATTTT. Amino acids: CASSLGRGANTIYF.

J is TRBJ2-1 and V is TRBV6-2 or TRBV6-3, with TRBD2 matching 15 bases. The germline V gene encodes CDR1 MNHEY and CDR2 SVGEGT. Trimming cost V 2 bases and J 2 bases; bases outside gene matches: 4. The CDR3 has 18 residues. The DNA of the CDR3 is TGTGCCAGCAGTTACCATCGGACTAGCGGGGGGGCCTACAATGAGCAGTTCTTC. This encodes CASSYHRTSGGAYNEQFF.

The chain combines TRBV18 with TRBJ1-2, with a possible D match to TRBD1 (5 bases). The CDR3 is made up of 12 amino acids. Germline CDR1 is KGHSH and CDR2 is LQKENI. V gave up 3 bases and J gave up 3 bases, with 5 bases separating them. Here the CDR3 DNA reads TGTGCCAGCTCACCGGGGCACTATGGCTACACCTTC. Translation gives CASSPGHYGYTF. The full variable domain, with the rest looked up from reference TRBV18 and TRBJ1-2, is NAGVMQNPRHLVRRRGQEARLRCSPMKGHSHVYWYRQLPEEGLKFMVYLQKENIIDESGMPKERFSAEFPKEGPSILRIQQVVRGDSAAYFCASSPGHYGYTFGSGTRLTVV.

The V gene is TRBV5-1, the J gene TRBJ1-3, with a possible D match to TRBD1 (5 bases). This CDR3 has 16 residues. Germline CDR1 SGHRS, CDR2 YFSETQ. Trimming pared 4 bases from V and 3 bases from J, leaving 17 bases between. The CDR3 sequence is CASSDRGGNLGNTIYF. The CDR3 DNA reads as TGCGCCAGCAGCGACCGCGGGGGTAACCTTGGAAACACCATATATTTT.

This clone has just one count. The CDR3 coding sequence is TGTGCCTGGAGTCCCCAGGGCTGGGCCGGGGAGCTGTTTTTT. It specifies CAWSPQGWAGELFF. The chain uses TRBV30 and TRBJ2-2, with a possible D match to TRBD1 (5 bases). The CDR3 runs 14 residues. The V gene lost 2 bases and the J gene lost 6 bases, with 13 bases spanning the gap. Germline V gives CDR1 GTSNPN, CDR2 SVGIG (reference sequence).

The chain couples TRBV2 to TRBJ1-2, with 8 bases identical to TRBD1. This CDR3 comprises 14 residues. The V gene's germline CDR1 is SNHLY and CDR2 FYNNEI. Trimming cost V 2 bases and J 4 bases; bases outside gene matches: 3. CDR3 nucleotide sequence: TGTGCCAGCAGTGAACAGGGGGCCGCCTATGGCTACACCTTC. Translation: CASSEQGAAYGYTF.

J is TRBJ1-1 and V is TRBV12-3 or TRBV12-4, with D unclear. The CDR3 loop spans 12 amino acids. V was clipped by 5 bases and J by 8 bases, with 12 bases between them. The CDR3 here is CASSTARLEAFF. The CDR3 coding sequence is TGTGCCAGCAGTACCGCCCGACTGGAAGCTTTCTTT.

V gene TRBV25-1 combines with J gene TRBJ1-5, with D perhaps matching TRBD1 (5 bases). Germline CDR1 and CDR2: MGHDK and SYGVNS. The CDR3 is 12 amino acids. Trimming left V 6 bases short and J 4 bases short, with 7 bases between. The CDR3 spells CASSAGNQPQHF. The CDR3 DNA reads TGTGCCAGCAGCGCAGGGAATCAGCCCCAGCATTTT.

J is TRBJ2-2 and V is TRBV19; D is ambiguous. CDR1 is LNHDA and CDR2 is SQIVND in the germline V gene (reference sequence). This CDR3 comprises 15 residues. V dropped 0 bases and J dropped 7 bases, with 12 bases sitting between them. CDR3 protein: CASSIEPFRLGELFF. The DNA of the CDR3 is TGTGCCAGTAGTATAGAGCCCTTCAGACTCGGGGAGCTGTTTTTT. Looking up the rest from reference TRBV19 and TRBJ2-2 gives the full variable domain: DGGITQSPKYLFRKEGQNVTLSCEQNLNHDAMYWYRQDPGQGLRLIYYSQIVNDFQKGDIAEGYSVSREKKESFPLTVTSAQKNPTAFYLCASSIEPFRLGELFFGEGSRLTVL.

The rearrangement joins TRBV10-3 to TRBJ1-5, with D possibly matching TRBD1 (6 bases). Germline V CDR1 and CDR2: ENHRY, SYGVKD. The CDR3 consists of 14 residues. Trimming left V 6 bases short and J 5 bases short, with 14 bases between. This CDR3 reads CAISQDPGDQPQHF. The CDR3 nucleotides read TGTGCCATCAGCCAGGACCCAGGGGATCAGCCCCAGCATTTT.

This rearrangement joins TRBV5-4 to TRBJ2-2; the D gene is possibly TRBD2 (5 bases). Germline V gene lookup returns CDR1 SGHNT and CDR2 YYREEE (reference sequence). This CDR3 comprises 16 residues. Trimming took off 4 bases at V and 0 bases at J, with 13 bases between the two ends. CDR3 protein: CASSDKRIPNTGELFF. CDR3 sequence (DNA): TGTGCCAGCAGCGACAAGCGGATTCCGAACACCGGGGAGCTGTTTTTT.